These 3 T cell receptor beta chains were all obtained from the same sample, sequenced in a study of blood T cells in healthy people across ages. Next came a second PCR, run for about 7 to 12 cycles, which used a sample-barcoded 5' primer along with a J-beta primer mix. TCRdb reprocessed the 5' RACE reads via MiXCR and lists one record per CDR3 protein. The sample includes 1.8 million or so distinct CDR3 sequences, approximately 40% of them seen just once. Sequencing was done on a sample of blood. All receptors derive from a human donor in good health.

The V and J genes are TRBV20-1 and TRBJ2-1; 9 positions agree with TRBD2. J lost 0 bases, V lost 7 bases, and 7 bases had no gene match. There are 15 residues in the CDR3. Germline CDR1 and CDR2: DFQATT and SNEGSKA (reference sequence). The CDR3 protein is CSGLAGFVSYNEQFF. CDR3 nucleotide sequence: TGCAGTGGGCTAGCGGGGTTTGTCTCCTACAATGAGCAGTTCTTC.

The chain has TRBV6-1 and TRBJ1-6, with D uncertain. The CDR3 is 14 residues long. Germline loops: CDR1 MNHNS, CDR2 SASEGT. Trimming removed 4 bases from V and 1 base from J, with 5 bases in between. The CDR3 DNA sequence: TGTGCCAGCAGTGCGGAGTCCTATAATTCACCCCTCCACTTT. This sequence encodes CASSAESYNSPLHF.

The chain links TRBV15 to TRBJ1-2; no definite D call. Germline CDR1 is LNHNV and CDR2 is YYDKDF (reference sequence). Trimming removed 4 bases at V and 4 bases at J, with 7 bases between. The CDR3 sequence is 12 residues long. The CDR3 DNA reads TGTGCCACCAGCACTCGGTCCTATGGCTACACCTTC. This sequence encodes CATSTRSYGYTF.